A selection of T cell receptor beta chains follows, all from one sample in a study of blood T cell repertoires in COVID-19. The table came from immunoSEQ multiplex PCR; TCRdb's copy has only in-frame clones and leaves some out. This table has about 200,000 clones, about nine tenths appearing once. Specimen: peripheral blood. The receptors were gathered from a man aged 25 to 40 who had recovered from COVID-19. Each CDR3 is given without its conserved first and last residue. The D gene is left open where the match is weak.

CDR3 | V | length | D
ASSSSSVGRVDEQY | TRBV6-2/TRBV6-3 | 14 | -
ASSLAIGLSGYYYEQY | TRBV5-1 | 16 | -
ASSPEETGRNGYT | TRBV18 | 13 | TRBD1
ASSYGMGREQY | TRBV27 | 11 | -
ASSQGLREASSYEQY | TRBV3-1/TRBV3-2 | 15 | -
ASSLDSLPRTWY | TRBV7-9 | 12 | -
ASSPRSAQAGEKLF | TRBV18 | 14 | -
ASSLNRRTEAF | TRBV11-3 | 11 | -
SVDRADTGELF | TRBV29-1 | 11 | -
ASSSGQGWTYEQY | TRBV5-8 | 13 | TRBD1
ASSEKWQGGHQPQH | TRBV10-2 | 14 | TRBD1
ASSSSWAGETSTDTQY | TRBV11-2 | 16 | TRBD2
ASRGLGRTIQPQH | TRBV6-5 | 13 | -
ASSQGAEQPQH | TRBV19 | 11 | TRBD1
ASSSGETQY | TRBV11-3 | 9 | -
ASSRTRATEAF | TRBV3-1/TRBV3-2 | 11 | -